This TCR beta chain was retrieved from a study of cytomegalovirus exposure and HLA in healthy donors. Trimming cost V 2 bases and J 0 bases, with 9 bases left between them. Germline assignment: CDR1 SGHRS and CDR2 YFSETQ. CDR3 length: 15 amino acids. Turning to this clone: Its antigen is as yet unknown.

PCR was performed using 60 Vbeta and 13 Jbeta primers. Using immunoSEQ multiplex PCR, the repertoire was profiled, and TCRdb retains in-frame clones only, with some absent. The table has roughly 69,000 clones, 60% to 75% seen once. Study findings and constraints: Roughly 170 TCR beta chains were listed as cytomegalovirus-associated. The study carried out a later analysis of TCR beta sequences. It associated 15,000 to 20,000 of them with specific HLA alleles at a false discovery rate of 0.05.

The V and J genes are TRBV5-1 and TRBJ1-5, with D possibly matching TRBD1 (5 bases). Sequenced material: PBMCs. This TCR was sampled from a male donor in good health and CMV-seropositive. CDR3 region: CASSFQGNSNQPQHF. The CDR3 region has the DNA TGCGCCAGCAGCTTCCAGGGAAATAGCAATCAGCCCCAGCATTTT.